What follows are 3 T cell receptor beta chains derived from one specimen sequenced in a study of blood T cell repertoires in COVID-19. TCRdb's copy holds only in-frame clones and misses some; the assay was immunoSEQ multiplex PCR. The data contain 150,000 to 200,000 clones, about 90% of them singletons. The sample taken for sequencing was peripheral blood. Receptors were obtained from a woman in her seventies with acute or convalescent COVID-19.

This sequence joins TRBV7-8 and TRBJ2-5; D perhaps matches TRBD2 (6 bases). Germline loops: CDR1 SGHVS, CDR2 FQNEAQ. This CDR3 contains 14 residues. V was shortened by 6 bases and J by 1 base, with 12 bases between the two germline ends. CDR3 sequence (DNA): TGTGCCAGCAGTCCTCGGGACTTCCAAGAGACCCAGTACTTC. This gives the protein CASSPRDFQETQYF. The whole variable domain, remainder taken from reference TRBV7-8 and TRBJ2-5, is GAGVSQSPRYKVAKRGQDVALRCDPISGHVSLFWYQQALGQGPEFLTYFQNEAQLDKSGLPSDRFFAERPEGSVSTLKIQRTQQEDSAVYLCASSPRDFQETQYFGPGTRLLVL.

The V gene is TRBV5-6, the J gene TRBJ2-7; D not certain. V was cut by 2 bases and J by 2 bases, with 8 bases left in between. Germline V gene lookup returns CDR1 SGHDT and CDR2 YYEEEE. CDR3 size: 13 residues. Written as DNA, the CDR3 is TGTGCCAGCAGCTTCCAACAGCCCTACGAGCAGTACTTC. Translating gives CASSFQQPYEQYF.

The V gene is TRBV12-3 or TRBV12-4, the J gene TRBJ1-2; TRBD1 is a possible D gene (6 bases). V shed 5 bases and J shed 6 bases, with 13 bases lying between them. CDR3 length: 13 amino acids. This chain's CDR3 is CASSHEQGHGYTF. The CDR3 DNA sequence: TGTGCCAGCAGTCACGAACAGGGTCATGGCTACACCTTC.